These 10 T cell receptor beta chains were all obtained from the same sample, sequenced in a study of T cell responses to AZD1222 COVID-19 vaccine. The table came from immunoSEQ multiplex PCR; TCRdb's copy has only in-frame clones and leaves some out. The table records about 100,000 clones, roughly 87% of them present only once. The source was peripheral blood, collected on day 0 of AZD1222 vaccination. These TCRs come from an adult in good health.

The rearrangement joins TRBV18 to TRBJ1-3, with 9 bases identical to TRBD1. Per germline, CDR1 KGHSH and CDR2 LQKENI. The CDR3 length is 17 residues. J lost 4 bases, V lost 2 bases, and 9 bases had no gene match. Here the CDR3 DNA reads TGTGCCAGCTCACCAGCGAACAGGGGGCGCCCAGGAAACACCATATATTTT. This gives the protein CASSPANRGRPGNTIYF.

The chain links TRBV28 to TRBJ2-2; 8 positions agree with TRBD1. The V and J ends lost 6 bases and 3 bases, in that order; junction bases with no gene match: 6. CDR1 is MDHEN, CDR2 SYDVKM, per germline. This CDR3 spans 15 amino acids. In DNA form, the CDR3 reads TGTGCCAGCAGATCCGGGACAGGTCACACCGGGGAGCTGTTTTTT. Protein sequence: CASRSGTGHTGELFF.

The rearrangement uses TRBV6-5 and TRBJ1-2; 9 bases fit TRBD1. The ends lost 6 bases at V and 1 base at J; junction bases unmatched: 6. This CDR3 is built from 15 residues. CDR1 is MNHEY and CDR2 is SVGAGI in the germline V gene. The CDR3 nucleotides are TGTGCCAGCAGCGCCGGGACAGGGAGTAACTATGGCTACACCTTC. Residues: CASSAGTGSNYGYTF.

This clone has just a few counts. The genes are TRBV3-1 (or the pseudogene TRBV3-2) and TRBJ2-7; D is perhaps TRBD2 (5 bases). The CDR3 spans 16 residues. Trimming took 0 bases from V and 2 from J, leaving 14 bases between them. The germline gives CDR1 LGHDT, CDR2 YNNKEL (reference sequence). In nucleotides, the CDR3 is TGTGCCAGCAGCCAAGACTGGGTAGCGACCGCCTACGAGCAGTACTTC. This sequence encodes CASSQDWVATAYEQYF.

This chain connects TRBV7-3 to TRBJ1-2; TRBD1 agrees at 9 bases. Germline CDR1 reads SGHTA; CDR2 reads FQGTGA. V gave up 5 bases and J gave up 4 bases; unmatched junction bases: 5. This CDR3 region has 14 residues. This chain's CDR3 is CASSLRDRAYGYTF. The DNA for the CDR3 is TGTGCCAGCAGCCTAAGGGACAGGGCCTATGGCTACACCTTC.

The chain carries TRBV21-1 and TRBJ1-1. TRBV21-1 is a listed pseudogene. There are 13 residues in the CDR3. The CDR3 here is CASSLTGGAEAFF. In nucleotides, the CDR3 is TGTGCCAGCAGCCTTACGGGGGGGGCTGAAGCTTTCTTT.

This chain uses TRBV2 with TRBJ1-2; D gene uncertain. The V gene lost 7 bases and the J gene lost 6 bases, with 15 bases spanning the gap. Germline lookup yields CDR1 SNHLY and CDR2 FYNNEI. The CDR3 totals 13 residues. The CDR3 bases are TGTGCCAGCATCGTCCAGGAGTCTGATGGCTACACCTTC. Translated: CASIVQESDGYTF.

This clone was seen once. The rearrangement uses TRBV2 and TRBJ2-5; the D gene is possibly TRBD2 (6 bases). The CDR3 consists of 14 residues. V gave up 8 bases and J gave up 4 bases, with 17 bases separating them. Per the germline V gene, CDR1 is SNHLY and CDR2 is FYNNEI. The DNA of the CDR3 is TGTGCCAGCTCGGGAGTCCCTCGGGGAGAGACCCAGTACTTC. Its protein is CASSGVPRGETQYF.

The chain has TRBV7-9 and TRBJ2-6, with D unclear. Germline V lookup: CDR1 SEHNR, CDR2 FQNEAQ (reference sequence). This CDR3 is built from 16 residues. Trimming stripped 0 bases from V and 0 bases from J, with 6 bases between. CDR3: CASSLAQSSGANVLTF. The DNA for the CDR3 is TGTGCCAGCAGCTTAGCGCAAAGCTCTGGGGCCAACGTCCTGACTTTC.

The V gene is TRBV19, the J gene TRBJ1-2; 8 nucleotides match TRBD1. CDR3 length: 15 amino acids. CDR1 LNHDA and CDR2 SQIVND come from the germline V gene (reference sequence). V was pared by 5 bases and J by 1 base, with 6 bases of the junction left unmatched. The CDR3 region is CASSAPTGVNYGYTF. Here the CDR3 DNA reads TGTGCCAGTAGTGCCCCGACAGGGGTTAACTATGGCTACACCTTC.